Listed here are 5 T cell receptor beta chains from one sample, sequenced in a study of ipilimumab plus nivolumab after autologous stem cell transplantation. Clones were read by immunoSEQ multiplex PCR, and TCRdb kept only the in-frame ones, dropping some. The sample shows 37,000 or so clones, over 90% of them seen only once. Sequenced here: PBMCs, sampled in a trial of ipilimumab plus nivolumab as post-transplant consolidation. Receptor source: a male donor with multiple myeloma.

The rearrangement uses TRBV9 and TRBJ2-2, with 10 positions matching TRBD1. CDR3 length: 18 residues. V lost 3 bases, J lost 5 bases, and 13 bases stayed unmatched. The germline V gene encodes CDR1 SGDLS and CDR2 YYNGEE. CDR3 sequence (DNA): TGTGCCAGCAGCGCACGGGACAGGGGTAGGAAGGGGACCGGGGAGCTGTTTTTT. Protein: CASSARDRGRKGTGELFF.

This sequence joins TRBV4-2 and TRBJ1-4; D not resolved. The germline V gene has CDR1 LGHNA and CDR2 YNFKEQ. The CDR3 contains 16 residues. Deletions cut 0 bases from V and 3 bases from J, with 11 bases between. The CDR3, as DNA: TGTGCCAGCAGCCAAGACCCGGGGAGGGCTAATGAAAAACTGTTTTTT. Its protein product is CASSQDPGRANEKLFF.

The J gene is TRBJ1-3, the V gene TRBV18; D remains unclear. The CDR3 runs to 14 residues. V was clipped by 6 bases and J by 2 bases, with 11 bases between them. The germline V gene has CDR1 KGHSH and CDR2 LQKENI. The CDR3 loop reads CASSPDLAGNTIYF. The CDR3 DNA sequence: TGTGCCAGCTCGCCCGACTTGGCTGGAAACACCATATATTTT.

Here the CDR3 reads CASSSRAGGPHTGELFF. CDR3 in DNA: TGTGCCAGCAGCTCCCGGGCGGGAGGGCCGCACACCGGGGAGCTGTTTTTT. This chain joins TRBV11-3 and TRBJ2-2; 9 bases fit TRBD2. The J segment lost 3 bases and the V segment lost 4 bases, leaving 9 bases of the junction unmatched. This CDR3 spans 17 amino acids. CDR1 SGHNT and CDR2 YENEEA come from the germline V gene.

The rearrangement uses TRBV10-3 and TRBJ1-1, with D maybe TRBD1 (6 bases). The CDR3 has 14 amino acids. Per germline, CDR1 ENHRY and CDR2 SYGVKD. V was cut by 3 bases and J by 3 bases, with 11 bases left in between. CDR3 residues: CAISERGTHTEAFF. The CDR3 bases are TGTGCCATCAGTGAAAGGGGGACCCACACTGAAGCTTTCTTT.